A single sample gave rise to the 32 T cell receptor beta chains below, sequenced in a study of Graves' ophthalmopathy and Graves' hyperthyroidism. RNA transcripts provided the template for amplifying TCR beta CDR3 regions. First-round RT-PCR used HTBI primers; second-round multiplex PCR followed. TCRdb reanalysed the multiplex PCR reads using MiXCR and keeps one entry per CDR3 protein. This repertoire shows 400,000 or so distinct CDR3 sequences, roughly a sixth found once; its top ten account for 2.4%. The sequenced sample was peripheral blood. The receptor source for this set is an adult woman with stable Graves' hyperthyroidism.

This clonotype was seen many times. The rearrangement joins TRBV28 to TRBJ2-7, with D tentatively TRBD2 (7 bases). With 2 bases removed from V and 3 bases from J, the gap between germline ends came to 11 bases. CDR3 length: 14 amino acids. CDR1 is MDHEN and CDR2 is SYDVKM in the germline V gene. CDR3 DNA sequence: TGTGCCAGCAGTTTAAGGGGGAGGGGCTACGAGCAGTACTTC. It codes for CASSLRGRGYEQYF.

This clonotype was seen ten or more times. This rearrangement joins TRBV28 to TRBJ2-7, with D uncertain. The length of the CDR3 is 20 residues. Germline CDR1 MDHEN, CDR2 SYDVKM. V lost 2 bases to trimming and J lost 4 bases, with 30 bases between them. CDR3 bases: TGTGCCAGCAGTTTAGGTCCTTCCGAGGCTTACCGGGCTAGAATATACGAGCAGTACTTC. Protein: CASSLGPSEAYRARIYEQYF.

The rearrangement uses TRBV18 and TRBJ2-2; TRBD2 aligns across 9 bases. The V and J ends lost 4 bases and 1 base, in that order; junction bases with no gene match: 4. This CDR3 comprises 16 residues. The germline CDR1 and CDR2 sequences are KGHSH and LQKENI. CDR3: CASSRTSGQNTGELFF. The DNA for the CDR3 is TGTGCCAGCTCACGAACTAGCGGGCAGAACACCGGGGAGCTGTTTTTT.

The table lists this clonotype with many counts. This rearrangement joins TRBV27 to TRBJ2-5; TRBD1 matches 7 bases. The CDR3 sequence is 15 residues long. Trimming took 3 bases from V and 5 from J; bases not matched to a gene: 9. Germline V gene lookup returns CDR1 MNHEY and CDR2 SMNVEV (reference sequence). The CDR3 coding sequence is TGTGCCAGCAGTTTTTTGTACAGGGGTTTGGAGACCCAGTACTTC. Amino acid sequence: CASSFLYRGLETQYF.

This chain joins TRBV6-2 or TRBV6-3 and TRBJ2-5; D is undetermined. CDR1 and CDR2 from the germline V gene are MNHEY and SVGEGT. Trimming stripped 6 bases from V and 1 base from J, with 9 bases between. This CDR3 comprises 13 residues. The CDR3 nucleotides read TGTGCCAGCAGGACCCCCGGCCAAGAGACCCAGTACTTC. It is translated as CASRTPGQETQYF.

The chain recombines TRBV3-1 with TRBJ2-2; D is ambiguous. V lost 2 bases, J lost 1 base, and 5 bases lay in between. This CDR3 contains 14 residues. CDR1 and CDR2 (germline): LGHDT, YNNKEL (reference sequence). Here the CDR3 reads CASSQSRNTGELFF. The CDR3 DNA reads TGTGCCAGCAGCCAATCACGGAACACCGGGGAGCTGTTTTTT.

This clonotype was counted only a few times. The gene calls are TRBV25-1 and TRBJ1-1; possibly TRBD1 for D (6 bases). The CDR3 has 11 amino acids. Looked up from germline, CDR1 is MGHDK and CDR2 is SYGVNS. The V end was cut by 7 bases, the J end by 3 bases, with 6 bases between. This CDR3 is CASKGDTEAFF. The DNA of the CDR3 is TGTGCCAGCAAGGGGGACACTGAAGCTTTCTTT.

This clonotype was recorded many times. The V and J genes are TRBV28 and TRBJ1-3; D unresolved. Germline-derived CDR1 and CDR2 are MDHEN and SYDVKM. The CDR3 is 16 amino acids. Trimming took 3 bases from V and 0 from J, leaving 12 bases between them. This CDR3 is CASSLGSGISGNTIYF. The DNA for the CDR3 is TGTGCCAGCAGTTTGGGCAGCGGTATCTCTGGAAACACCATATATTTT.

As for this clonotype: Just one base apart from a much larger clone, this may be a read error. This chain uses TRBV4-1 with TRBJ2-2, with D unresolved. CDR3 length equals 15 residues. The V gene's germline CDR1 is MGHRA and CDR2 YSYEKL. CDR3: CTSSQEGSGTGELFF. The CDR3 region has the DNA TGCACCAGCAGCCAAGAAGGGTCGGGCACCGGGGAGCTGTTTTTT.

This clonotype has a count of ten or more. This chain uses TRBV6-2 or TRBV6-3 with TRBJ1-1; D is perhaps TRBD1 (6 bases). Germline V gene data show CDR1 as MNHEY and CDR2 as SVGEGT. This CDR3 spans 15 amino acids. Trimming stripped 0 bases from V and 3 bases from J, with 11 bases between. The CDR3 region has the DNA TGTGCCAGCAGTTACTCGAGGGGGAGGGACACTGAAGCTTTCTTT. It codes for CASSYSRGRDTEAFF.

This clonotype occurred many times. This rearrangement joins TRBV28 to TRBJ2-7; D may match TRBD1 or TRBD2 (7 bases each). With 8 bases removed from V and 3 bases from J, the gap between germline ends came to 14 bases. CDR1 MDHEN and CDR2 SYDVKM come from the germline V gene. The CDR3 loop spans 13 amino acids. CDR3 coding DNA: TGTGCCAGCCGGGGAGGGGGCTTCTACGAGCAGTACTTC. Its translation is CASRGGGFYEQYF.

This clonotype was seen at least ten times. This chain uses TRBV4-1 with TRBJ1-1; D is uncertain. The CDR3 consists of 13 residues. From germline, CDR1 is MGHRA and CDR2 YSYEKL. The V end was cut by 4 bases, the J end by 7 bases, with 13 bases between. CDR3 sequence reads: CASSPIGRVEAFF. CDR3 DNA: TGCGCCAGCAGCCCCATCGGGCGGGTTGAAGCTTTCTTT.

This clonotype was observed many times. CDR3 DNA sequence: TGTGCCAGCAGTTTGGGTAGCGGACCCTACGAGCAGTACTTC. It is translated as CASSLGSGPYEQYF. The rearrangement links TRBV12-3 or TRBV12-4 to TRBJ2-7; D is perhaps TRBD2 (6 bases). CDR3 length: 14 amino acids. Trimming pared 3 bases from V and 2 bases from J, leaving 11 bases between.

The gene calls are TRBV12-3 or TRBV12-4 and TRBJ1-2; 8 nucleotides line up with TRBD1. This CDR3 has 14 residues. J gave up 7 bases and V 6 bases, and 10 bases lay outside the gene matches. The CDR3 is CASSRGTGGSGYTF. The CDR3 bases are TGTGCCAGCAGCCGTGGTACAGGGGGAAGTGGCTACACCTTC.

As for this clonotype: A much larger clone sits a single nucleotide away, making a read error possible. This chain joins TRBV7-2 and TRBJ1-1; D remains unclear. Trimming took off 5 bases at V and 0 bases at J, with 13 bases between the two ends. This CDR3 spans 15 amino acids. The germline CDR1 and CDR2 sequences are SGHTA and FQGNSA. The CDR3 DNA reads TGTGCCAGCAGCGTTATGGACGGATTGAACACTGAAGCTTTCTTT. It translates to CASSVMDGLNTEAFF.

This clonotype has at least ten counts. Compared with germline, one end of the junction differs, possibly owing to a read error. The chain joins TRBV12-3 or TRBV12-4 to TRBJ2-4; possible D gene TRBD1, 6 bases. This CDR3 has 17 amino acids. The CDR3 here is CASSSASQGWGKNIKYF. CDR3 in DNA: TGTGCCAGCAGTTCCGCCTCACAGGGTTGGGGCAAAAACATTAAGTACTTC.

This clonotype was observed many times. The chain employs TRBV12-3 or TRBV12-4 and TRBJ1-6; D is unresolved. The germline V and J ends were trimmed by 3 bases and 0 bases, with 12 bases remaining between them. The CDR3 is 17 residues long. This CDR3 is CASSLGSPSSYNSPLHF. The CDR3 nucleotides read TGTGCCAGCAGTTTGGGCAGTCCGAGCTCCTATAATTCACCCCTCCACTTT.

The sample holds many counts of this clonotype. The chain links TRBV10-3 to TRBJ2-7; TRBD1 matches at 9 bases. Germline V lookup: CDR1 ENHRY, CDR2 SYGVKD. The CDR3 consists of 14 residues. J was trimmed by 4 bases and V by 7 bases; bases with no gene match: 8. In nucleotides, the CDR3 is TGTGCCATCAAACCTCCGGGACAGGGTTACGAGCAGTACTTC. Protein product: CAIKPPGQGYEQYF.

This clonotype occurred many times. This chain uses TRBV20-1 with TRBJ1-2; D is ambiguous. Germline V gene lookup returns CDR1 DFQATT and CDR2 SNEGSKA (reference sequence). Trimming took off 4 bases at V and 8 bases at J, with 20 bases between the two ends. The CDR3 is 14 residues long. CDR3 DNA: TGCAGTGCTATTTCCCCAGGAAGCGCGAGGGGCTACACCTTC. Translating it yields CSAISPGSARGYTF.

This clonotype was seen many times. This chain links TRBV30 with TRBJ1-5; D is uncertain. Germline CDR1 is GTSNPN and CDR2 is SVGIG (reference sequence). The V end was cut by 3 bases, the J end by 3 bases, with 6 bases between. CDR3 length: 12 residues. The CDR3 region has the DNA TGTGCCTGGAGCTTTAACAATCAGCCCCAGCATTTT. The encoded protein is CAWSFNNQPQHF.

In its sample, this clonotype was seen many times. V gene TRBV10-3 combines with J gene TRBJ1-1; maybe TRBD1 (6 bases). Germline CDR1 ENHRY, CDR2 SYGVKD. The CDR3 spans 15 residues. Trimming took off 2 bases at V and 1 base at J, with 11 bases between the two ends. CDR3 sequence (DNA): TGTGCCATCAGTGAGACCAAGGACAGGAACACTGAAGCTTTCTTT. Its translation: CAISETKDRNTEAFF.

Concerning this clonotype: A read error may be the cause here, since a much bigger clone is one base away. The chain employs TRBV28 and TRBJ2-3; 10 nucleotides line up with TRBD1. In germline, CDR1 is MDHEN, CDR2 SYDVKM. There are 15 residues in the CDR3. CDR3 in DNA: TGTGCCAGCAGGCTAGGGGGACAGGGGATAGATACGCAGTCTTTT. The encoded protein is CASRLGGQGIDTQSF.

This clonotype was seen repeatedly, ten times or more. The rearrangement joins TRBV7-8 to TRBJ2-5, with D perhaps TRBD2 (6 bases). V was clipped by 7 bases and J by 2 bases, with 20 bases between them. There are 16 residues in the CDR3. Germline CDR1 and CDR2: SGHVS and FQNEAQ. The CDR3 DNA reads TGTGCCAGCAACTCCCCAGCCGGGAGAGCTCAAGAGACCCAGTACTTC. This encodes CASNSPAGRAQETQYF.

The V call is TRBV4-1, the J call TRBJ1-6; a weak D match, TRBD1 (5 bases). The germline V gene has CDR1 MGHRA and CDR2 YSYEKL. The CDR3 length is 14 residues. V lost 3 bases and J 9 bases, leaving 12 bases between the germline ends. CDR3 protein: CASSQEFRASPLHF. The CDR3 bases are TGCGCCAGCAGCCAGGAGTTCAGGGCTTCACCCCTCCACTTT.

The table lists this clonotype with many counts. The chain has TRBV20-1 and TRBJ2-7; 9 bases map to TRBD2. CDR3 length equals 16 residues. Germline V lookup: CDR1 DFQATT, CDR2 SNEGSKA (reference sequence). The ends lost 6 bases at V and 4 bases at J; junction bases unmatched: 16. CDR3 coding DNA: TGCAGTGCCACCGGGACTGGCGGGAGGGCAGGGTACGAGCAGTACTTC. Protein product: CSATGTGGRAGYEQYF.

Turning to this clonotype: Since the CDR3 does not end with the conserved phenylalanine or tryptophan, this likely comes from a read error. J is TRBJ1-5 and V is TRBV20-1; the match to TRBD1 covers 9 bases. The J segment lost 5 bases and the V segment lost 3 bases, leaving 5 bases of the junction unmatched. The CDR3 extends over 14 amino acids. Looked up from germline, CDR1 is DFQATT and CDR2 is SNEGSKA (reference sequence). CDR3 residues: CSASPGQGYQPQHS. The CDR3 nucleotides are TGCAGTGCTAGCCCGGGACAGGGTTATCAGCCCCAGCATTCT.

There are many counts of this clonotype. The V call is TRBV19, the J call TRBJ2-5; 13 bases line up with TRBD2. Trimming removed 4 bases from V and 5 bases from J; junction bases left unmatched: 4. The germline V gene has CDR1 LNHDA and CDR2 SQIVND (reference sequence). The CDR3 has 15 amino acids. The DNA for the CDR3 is TGTGCCAGTAGTACCGGACTAGCGGGAGTGGAGACCCAGTACTTC. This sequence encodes CASSTGLAGVETQYF. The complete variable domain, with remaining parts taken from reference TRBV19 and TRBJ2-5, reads DGGITQSPKYLFRKEGQNVTLSCEQNLNHDAMYWYRQDPGQGLRLIYYSQIVNDFQKGDIAEGYSVSREKKESFPLTVTSAQKNPTAFYLCASSTGLAGVETQYFGPGTRLLVL.

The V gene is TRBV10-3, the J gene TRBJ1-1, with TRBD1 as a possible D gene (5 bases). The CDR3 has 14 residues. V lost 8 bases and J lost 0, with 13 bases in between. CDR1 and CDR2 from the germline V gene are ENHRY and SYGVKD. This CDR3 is CAISRGSMNTEAFF. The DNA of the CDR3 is TGTGCCATCTCTCGGGGCAGCATGAACACTGAAGCTTTCTTT.

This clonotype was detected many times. The CDR3: CASSGEGSKANYGYTF. CDR3 nucleotide sequence: TGTGCCAGCAGTGGGGAGGGAAGCAAGGCTAACTATGGCTACACCTTC. This sequence joins TRBV6-1 and TRBJ1-2, with D uncertain. This CDR3 has 16 residues. Trimming cost V 4 bases and J 0 bases, with 15 bases left between them. CDR1 is MNHNS, CDR2 SASEGT, per germline.

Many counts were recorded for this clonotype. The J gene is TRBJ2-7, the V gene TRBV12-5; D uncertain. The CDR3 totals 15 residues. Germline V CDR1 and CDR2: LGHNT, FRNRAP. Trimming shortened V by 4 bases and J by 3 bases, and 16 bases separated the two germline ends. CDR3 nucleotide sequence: TGTGCTAGTGGTTATTTTCCTCCCATCGGCTACGAGCAGTACTTC. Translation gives CASGYFPPIGYEQYF.

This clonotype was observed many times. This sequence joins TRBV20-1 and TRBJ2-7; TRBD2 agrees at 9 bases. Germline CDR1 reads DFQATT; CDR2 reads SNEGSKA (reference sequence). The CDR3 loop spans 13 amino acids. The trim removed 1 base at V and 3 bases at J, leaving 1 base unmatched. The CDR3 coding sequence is TGCAGTGCTAGAGTAGCGGGAGTCTACGAGCAGTACTTC. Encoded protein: CSARVAGVYEQYF.

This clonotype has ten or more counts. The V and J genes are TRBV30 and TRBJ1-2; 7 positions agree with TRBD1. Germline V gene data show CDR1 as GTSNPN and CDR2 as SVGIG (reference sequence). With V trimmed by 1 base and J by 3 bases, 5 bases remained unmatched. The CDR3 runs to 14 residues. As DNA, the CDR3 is TGTGCCTGGAGTGGGGACAGAAACCACTATGGCTACACCTTC. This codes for CAWSGDRNHYGYTF.